This record concerns one TCR beta chain sequence. Authors' analysis steps: For nucleated cells, counts were estimated from reference gene primer amplification. The data were produced by immunoSEQ multiplex PCR, yet TCRdb's version contains in-frame clones alone and is incomplete. V, J and clone size were drawn from that table, and D and trimming were deduced from the DNA. The profile shows tens of thousands of clones, about 70% of them singletons. The data were taken from a study of blood T cell repertoires in COVID-19. Study-level information: Some COVID-19 samples were acute and others convalescent; all came from the United States, Italy and Spain.

Losses at the gene ends were 7 bases for V and 9 bases for J; bases not matched to a gene: 11. The CDR3 totals 14 residues. Germline V lookup: CDR1 SNHLY, CDR2 FYNNEI. This sequence joins TRBV2 and TRBJ2-1; 8 bases agree with TRBD2. The clonotype was recovered from an elderly man with acute or convalescent COVID-19. The specimen sequenced was peripheral blood. CDR3 DNA: TGTGCCAGCACCCGGGAGGGGGGGTCAAGTGAGCAGTTCTTC. Its translation is CASTREGGSSEQFF.